The rows below give T cell receptor beta chains drawn from one sample of a study of identical twins. One entry per CDR3 protein, called by TCRdb with MiXCR from the 5' RACE reads. Found here are 600,000 to 850,000 distinct CDR3 sequences, 15% to 20% of them singletons; the top ten hold over 10%. The same sample was also studied in work on T cells expressing NK-cell markers.

Sequences were obtained from PBMCs. The receptor set was obtained from a woman aged 18-29 years in good health. Each CDR3 is given with its conserved first and last residue. D genes are given only for firm matches. Rows may omit the clone size; those that give it use once, few, many or a size class.

TRBD1 | TRBJ1-2 | NA | TRBV5-1 | TGCGCCAGCAGCTTGTGGGGGACAGGGATGAGTTCGAACTATGGCTACACCTTC | CASSLWGTGMSSNYGYTF
NA | TRBJ2-7 | few | TRBV4-2 | TGTGCCAGCAGCCAAGAGGCCAGTACCTACGAGCAGTACTTC | CASSQEASTYEQYF
NA | TRBJ2-5 | few | TRBV12-3/TRBV12-4 | TGTGCCAGCAGTTTAGCTGGGAGGGGGTACCAAGAGACCCAGTACTTC | CASSLAGRGYQETQYF
NA | TRBJ1-6 | few | TRBV7-2 | TGTGCCAGCAGCTTAGGTGTGTCACAGTGGGCCCTCCACTTT | CASSLGVSQWALHF
NA | TRBJ1-1 | NA | TRBV20-1 | TGCAGTGCTAGAAAACTGACAGTAGCGGCTTTCTTT | CSARKLTVAAFF
TRBD1 | TRBJ1-5 | NA | TRBV12-3/TRBV12-4 | TGTGCCAGCAGTACCGGGACAGGGGATAATCAGCCCCAGCATTTT | CASSTGTGDNQPQHF
NA | TRBJ1-6 | NA | TRBV27 | TGTGCCAGCAGTTTTACTGGTTCACCCCTCCACTTT | CASSFTGSPLHF
TRBD1 | TRBJ1-2 | few | TRBV10-3 | TGTGCCATCAGCAAACAGGGGGAGAATGGCTACACCTTC | CAISKQGENGYTF
NA | TRBJ2-4 | few | TRBV7-8 | TGTGCCAGCAGCTTCACCTACCGGGACGGTGGGAACATTCAGTACTTC | CASSFTYRDGGNIQYF
NA | TRBJ2-2 | NA | TRBV10-3 | TGTGCCATCAGTGACCCAACTAGACCGGCCGGGGAGCTGTTTTTT | CAISDPTRPAGELFF
TRBD2 | TRBJ2-7 | NA | TRBV20-1 | TGCAGTGCTCGGAGAAGCGGGAGTAGAACCTACGAGCAGTACTTC | CSARRSGSRTYEQYF